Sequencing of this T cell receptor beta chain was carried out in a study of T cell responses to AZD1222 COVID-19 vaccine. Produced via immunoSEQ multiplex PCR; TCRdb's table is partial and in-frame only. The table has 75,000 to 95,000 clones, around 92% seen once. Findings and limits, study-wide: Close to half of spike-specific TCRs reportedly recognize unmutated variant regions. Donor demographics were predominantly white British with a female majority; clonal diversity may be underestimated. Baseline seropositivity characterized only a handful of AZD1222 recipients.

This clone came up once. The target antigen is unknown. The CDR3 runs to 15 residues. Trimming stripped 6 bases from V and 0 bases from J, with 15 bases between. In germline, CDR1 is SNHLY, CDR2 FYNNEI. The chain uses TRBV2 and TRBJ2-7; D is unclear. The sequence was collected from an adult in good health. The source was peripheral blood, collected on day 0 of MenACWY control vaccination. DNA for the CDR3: TGTGCCAGCAGGAACGCAGGCCTTTCCTCCTACGAGCAGTACTTC. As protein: CASRNAGLSSYEQYF.